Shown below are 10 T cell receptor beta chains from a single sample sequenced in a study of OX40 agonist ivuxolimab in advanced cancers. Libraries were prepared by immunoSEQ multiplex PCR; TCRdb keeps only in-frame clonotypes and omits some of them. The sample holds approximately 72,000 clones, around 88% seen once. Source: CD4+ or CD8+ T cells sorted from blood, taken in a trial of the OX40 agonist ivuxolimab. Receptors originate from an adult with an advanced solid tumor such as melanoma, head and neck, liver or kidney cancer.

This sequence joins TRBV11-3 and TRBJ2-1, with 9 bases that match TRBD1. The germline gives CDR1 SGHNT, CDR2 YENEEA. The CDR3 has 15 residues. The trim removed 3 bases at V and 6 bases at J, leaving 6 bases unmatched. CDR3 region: CASSLGTGMGNEQFF. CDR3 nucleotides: TGTGCCAGCAGCTTGGGGACAGGGATGGGCAATGAGCAGTTCTTC.

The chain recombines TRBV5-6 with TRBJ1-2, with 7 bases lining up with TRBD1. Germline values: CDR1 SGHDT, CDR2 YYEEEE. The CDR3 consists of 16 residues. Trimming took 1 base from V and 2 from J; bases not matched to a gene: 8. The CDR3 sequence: CASSLYPTGLNYGYTF. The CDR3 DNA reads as TGTGCCAGCAGCTTGTACCCGACAGGGCTAAACTATGGCTACACCTTC.

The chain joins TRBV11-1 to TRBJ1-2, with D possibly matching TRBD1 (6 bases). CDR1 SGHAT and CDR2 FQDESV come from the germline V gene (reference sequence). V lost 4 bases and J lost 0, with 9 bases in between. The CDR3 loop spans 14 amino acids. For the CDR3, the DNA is TGTGCCAGCAGCTGGGACACCGCTAACTATGGCTACACCTTC. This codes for CASSWDTANYGYTF. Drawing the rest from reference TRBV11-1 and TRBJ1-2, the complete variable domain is EAEVAQSPRYKITEKSQAVAFWCDPISGHATLYWYRQILGQGPELLVQFQDESVVDDSQLPKDRFSAERLKGVDSTLKIQPAELGDSAMYLCASSWDTANYGYTFGSGTRLTVV.

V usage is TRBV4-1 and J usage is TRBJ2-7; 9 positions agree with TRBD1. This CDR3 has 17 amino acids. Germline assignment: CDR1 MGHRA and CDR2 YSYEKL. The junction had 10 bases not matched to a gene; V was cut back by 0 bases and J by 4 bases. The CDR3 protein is CASSQEPTGGWGYEQYF. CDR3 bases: TGCGCCAGCAGCCAAGAGCCGACAGGGGGATGGGGTTACGAGCAGTACTTC.

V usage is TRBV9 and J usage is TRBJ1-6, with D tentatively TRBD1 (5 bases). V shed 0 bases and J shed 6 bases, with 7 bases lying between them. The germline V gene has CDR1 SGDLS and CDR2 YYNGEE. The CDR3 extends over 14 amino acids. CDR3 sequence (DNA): TGTGCCAGCAGCGTAGCAGGGAGTAATTCACCCCTCCACTTT. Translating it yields CASSVAGSNSPLHF.

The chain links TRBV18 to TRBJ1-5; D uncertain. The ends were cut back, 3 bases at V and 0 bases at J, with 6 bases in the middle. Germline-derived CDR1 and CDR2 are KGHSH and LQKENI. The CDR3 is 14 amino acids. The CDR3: CASSPNYSNQPQHF. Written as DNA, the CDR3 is TGTGCCAGCTCACCGAATTATAGCAATCAGCCCCAGCATTTT.

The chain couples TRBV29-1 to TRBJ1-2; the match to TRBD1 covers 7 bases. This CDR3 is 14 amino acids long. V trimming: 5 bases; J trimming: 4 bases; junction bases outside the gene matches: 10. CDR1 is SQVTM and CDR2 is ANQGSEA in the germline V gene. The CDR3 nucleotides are TGCAGCGTTTCTCCGGGACAGAAGTCCTATGGCTACACCTTC. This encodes CSVSPGQKSYGYTF.

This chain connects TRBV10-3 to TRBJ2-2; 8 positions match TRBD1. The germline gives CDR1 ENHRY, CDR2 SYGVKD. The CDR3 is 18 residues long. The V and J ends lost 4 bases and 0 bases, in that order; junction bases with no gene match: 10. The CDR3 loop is CAISGSWTGSPNTGELFF. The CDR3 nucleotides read TGTGCCATCAGTGGGTCCTGGACAGGGAGTCCGAACACCGGGGAGCTGTTTTTT.

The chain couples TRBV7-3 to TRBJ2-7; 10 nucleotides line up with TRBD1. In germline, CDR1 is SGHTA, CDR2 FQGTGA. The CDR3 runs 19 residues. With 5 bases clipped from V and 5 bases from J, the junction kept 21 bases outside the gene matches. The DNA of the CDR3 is TGTGCCAGCAGCCCCTGCAAGGCTGACAGGGGGCGCTTGTGGGACGAGCAGTACTTC. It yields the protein CASSPCKADRGRLWDEQYF.

The CDR3 DNA reads TGCGCCAGCAGCTTGGGTCAGCTAACGAACACCGGGGAGCTGTTTTTT. Residues: CASSLGQLTNTGELFF. The rearrangement links TRBV5-1 to TRBJ2-2; D remains unclear. The CDR3 spans 16 residues. The V gene lost 0 bases and the J gene lost 0 bases, with 9 bases spanning the gap. Germline CDR1 reads SGHRS; CDR2 reads YFSETQ.